This passage covers 7 T cell receptor beta chains from one sample sequenced in a study of T-cell reconstitution after alpha-beta-depleted transplantation in children. The TCRbeta library incorporated unique molecular identifiers. TCRdb independently ran MiXCR on the PCR reads; one entry per CDR3 protein. The table includes approximately 350,000 distinct CDR3 sequences, roughly 16% detected once. Sequencing was performed on PBMCs, mostly from graft donor cells, taken 360 days after TCRalphabeta/CD19-depleted stem cell transplant. Receptors were obtained from a male patient aged 2-15 years who had a stem cell transplant for acute lymphoblastic leukemia, so the T cells may come from the graft donor.

This clonotype showed up many times. The gene calls are TRBV4-3 and TRBJ2-2; D perhaps matches TRBD1 (5 bases). Trimming left V 3 bases short and J 3 bases short, with 8 bases between. The CDR3 extends over 14 amino acids. Looked up from germline, CDR1 is LGHNA and CDR2 is YSLEER. CDR3 DNA: TGCGCCAGCAGCCAGCGCAGGGACACCGGGGAGCTGTTTTTT. It encodes CASSQRRDTGELFF.

In its sample, this clonotype was seen many times. This chain uses TRBV7-9 with TRBJ1-1; 9 bases are a match to TRBD1. With 4 bases clipped from V and 4 bases from J, the junction kept 4 bases outside the gene matches. The germline V gene has CDR1 SEHNR and CDR2 FQNEAQ (reference sequence). The CDR3 extends over 14 amino acids. The CDR3 coding sequence is TGTGCCAGCAGCTCCCAGGACAGGGGCACTGAAGCTTTCTTT. Translation gives CASSSQDRGTEAFF. Full variable domain (remainder filled in from reference TRBV7-9 and TRBJ1-1): DTGVSQNPRHKITKRGQNVTFRCDPISEHNRLYWYRQTLGQGPEFLTYFQNEAQLEKSRLLSDRFSAERPKGSFSTLEIQRTEQGDSAMYLCASSSQDRGTEAFFGQGTRLTVV.

This rearrangement joins TRBV30 to TRBJ1-5; no firm D call. Trimming took off 2 bases at V and 5 bases at J, with 13 bases between the two ends. The CDR3 covers 14 residues. CDR1 and CDR2 (germline): GTSNPN, SVGIG (reference sequence). In DNA form, the CDR3 reads TGTGCCTGGAGTCTTCCTAGAAATGATCAGCCCCAGCATTTT. This encodes CAWSLPRNDQPQHF.

The gene calls are TRBV20-1 and TRBJ1-2; a possible D gene is TRBD1 (5 bases). The CDR3 totals 14 residues. The ends were cut back, 6 bases at V and 0 bases at J, with 14 bases in the middle. Germline V gene sequence: CDR1 DFQATT, CDR2 SNEGSKA (reference sequence). Here the CDR3 reads CSAGGGSANYGYTF. CDR3 sequence (DNA): TGCAGTGCGGGGGGGGGAAGTGCTAACTATGGCTACACCTTC.

This clonotype came up a few times. The V call is TRBV4-1, the J call TRBJ1-1; 7 nucleotides line up with TRBD1. The germline V gene encodes CDR1 MGHRA and CDR2 YSYEKL. J was trimmed by 6 bases and V by 3 bases; bases with no gene match: 4. CDR3 length equals 13 residues. In DNA form, the CDR3 reads TGCGCCAGCAGCCAGGCGGGACAGCCTGAAGCTTTCTTT. Its protein is CASSQAGQPEAFF.

This clonotype was counted a few times. The chain uses TRBV4-1 and TRBJ2-7; D remains unclear. Between the trimmed V and J ends, which lost 1 base and 5 bases, there was a span of 12 bases. This CDR3 is built from 14 residues. From germline, CDR1 is MGHRA and CDR2 YSYEKL. CDR3 protein: CASSQVARPDEQYF. The CDR3 DNA sequence: TGCGCCAGCAGCCAAGTTGCCCGACCGGACGAGCAGTACTTC.

This clonotype was recorded at least ten times. The chain links TRBV11-1 to TRBJ2-7, with D hard to call. V lost 5 bases and J lost 1, with 9 bases in between. The CDR3 runs 13 residues. Germline V gene lookup returns CDR1 SGHAT and CDR2 FQDESV (reference sequence). The CDR3 DNA reads as TGTGCCAGCAGCCCGACCCATTCCTACGAGCAGTACTTC. Protein sequence: CASSPTHSYEQYF.